Shown below are 11 T cell receptor beta chains from a single sample sequenced in a study of blood T cells in healthy people across ages. Primed by a sample-barcoded 5' primer and a J-beta primer mix, a second PCR proceeded for 7 to 11 cycles. A single record per CDR3 protein comes from TCRdb applying MiXCR to the 5' RACE reads. The sample has roughly 930,000 distinct CDR3 sequences, around 48% seen once. The specimen was blood. These receptors came from a man aged 25 to 40 in good health.

This clonotype appeared a few times. This chain connects TRBV7-2 to TRBJ2-1; 9 bases match TRBD1. Germline values: CDR1 SGHTA, CDR2 FQGNSA. This CDR3 is built from 16 residues. The ends lost 6 bases at V and 3 bases at J; junction bases unmatched: 9. The CDR3 sequence: CASSPSPGQGYNEQFF. The CDR3 DNA reads as TGTGCCAGCAGTCCTTCCCCGGGACAGGGCTACAATGAGCAGTTCTTC.

The chain combines TRBV7-6 with TRBJ2-1; perhaps TRBD1 as D (6 bases). The germline gives CDR1 SGHVS, CDR2 FNYEAQ. The CDR3 is 12 residues long. Trimming took off 3 bases at V and 10 bases at J, with 10 bases between the two ends. The CDR3 spells CASSFPGQEQFF. The DNA for the CDR3 is TGTGCCAGCAGCTTTCCGGGACAAGAGCAGTTCTTC.

The chain joins TRBV28 to TRBJ1-5; 9 nucleotides match TRBD1. The CDR3 runs 16 residues. Unmatched junction bases numbered 9, after V lost 5 bases and J lost 4 bases. CDR1 is MDHEN and CDR2 is SYDVKM in the germline V gene. The CDR3 loop reads CASSPPTGGPNQPQHF. DNA for the CDR3: TGTGCCAGCAGTCCGCCGACAGGGGGACCTAATCAGCCCCAGCATTTT.

CDR3 nucleotide sequence: TGTGCCACATGCCGGGAGGGGCAGAACAATGAGCAGTTCTTC. This encodes CATCREGQNNEQFF. The chain carries TRBV28 and TRBJ2-1; TRBD2 agrees at 8 bases. The germline V gene encodes CDR1 MDHEN and CDR2 SYDVKM. The CDR3 contains 14 residues. V was clipped by 10 bases and J by 5 bases; unmatched bases: 10.

The V and J genes are TRBV2 and TRBJ2-4; the D gene is possibly TRBD2 (5 bases). TRBJ2-5 explains the end of the DNA better; the J call may be wrong. The CDR3 spans 14 residues. Per germline, CDR1 SNHLY and CDR2 FYNNEI. CDR3 sequence reads: CASFSVGLQETQYF. The CDR3 DNA sequence: TGTGCCAGCTTTAGCGTTGGTCTTCAAGAGACCCAGTACTTC.

The chain employs TRBV27 and TRBJ2-5; 7 bases are shared with TRBD1. This CDR3 is built from 12 residues. Germline CDR1 and CDR2: MNHEY and SMNVEV (reference sequence). Trimming cost V 8 bases and J 1 base; bases outside gene matches: 1. CDR3 sequence (DNA): TGTGCCAGCGGGGACAGCCAAGAGACCCAGTACTTC. It codes for CASGDSQETQYF.

This chain joins TRBV6-1 and TRBJ2-1; 10 nucleotides line up with TRBD2. From germline, CDR1 is MNHNS and CDR2 SASEGT. After removal of 6 bases from V and 5 bases from J, the junction contained 10 bases not matched to a gene. This CDR3 contains 16 residues. Written as DNA, the CDR3 is TGTGCCAGCAGCCTACAGGGAGCGGGGGGGCACAATGAGCAGTTCTTC. Translating gives CASSLQGAGGHNEQFF.

The chain links TRBV6-5 to TRBJ2-7, with 8 bases that match TRBD1. Trimming cost V 6 bases and J 2 bases; bases outside gene matches: 3. Germline CDR1 and CDR2: MNHEY and SVGAGI. This CDR3 is built from 13 residues. CDR3 protein: CASRTGVPYEQYF. CDR3 coding DNA: TGTGCCAGCAGGACAGGGGTCCCCTACGAGCAGTACTTC.

The V and J genes are TRBV5-1 and TRBJ2-3; 10 positions match TRBD2. The CDR3 is 17 residues long. The J segment lost 4 bases and the V segment lost 2 bases, leaving 10 bases of the junction unmatched. In germline, CDR1 is SGHRS, CDR2 YFSETQ. Here the CDR3 reads CASSFGASGGSADTQYF. The CDR3 nucleotides are TGCGCCAGCAGCTTCGGGGCTAGCGGGGGCTCCGCAGATACGCAGTATTTT.

The chain combines TRBV6-1 with TRBJ1-4; maybe TRBD1 (5 bases). Trimming cost V 2 bases and J 5 bases, with 12 bases left between them. Germline values: CDR1 MNHNS, CDR2 SASEGT. The CDR3 length is 15 residues. The CDR3 DNA reads TGTGCCAGCAGTGAATTAGAGGGGTCGAATGAAAAACTGTTTTTT. Protein sequence: CASSELEGSNEKLFF.

Remarks on this clonotype: The junction departs from germline at one end; a sequencing error may be responsible. The J gene is TRBJ2-4, the V gene TRBV28, with 10 bases lining up with TRBD1. The DNA end lines up better with TRBJ2-7; the J call may be wrong. This CDR3 comprises 15 residues. Looked up from germline, CDR1 is MDHEN and CDR2 is SYDVKM. In DNA form, the CDR3 reads TGTGCCAGTAGTTTAGCTTCGGGACAGGGGTTCGAGCAGTACTTC. Amino acid sequence: CASSLASGQGFEQYF.